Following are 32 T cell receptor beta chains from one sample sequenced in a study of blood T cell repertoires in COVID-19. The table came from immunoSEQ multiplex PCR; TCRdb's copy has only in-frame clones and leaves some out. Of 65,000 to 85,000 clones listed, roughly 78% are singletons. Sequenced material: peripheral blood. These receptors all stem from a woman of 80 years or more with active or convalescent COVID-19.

The CDR3, as DNA: TGTGCCAGCAGCTCCTATATCCCTTCGGGCGGGACAGAATCTGAAAAACTGTTTTTT. It encodes CASSSYIPSGGTESEKLFF. This chain connects TRBV7-8 to TRBJ1-4; 7 bases are shared with TRBD1. The CDR3 is 19 amino acids. The germline V gene has CDR1 SGHVS and CDR2 FQNEAQ. V was clipped by 4 bases and J by 7 bases; unmatched bases: 21.

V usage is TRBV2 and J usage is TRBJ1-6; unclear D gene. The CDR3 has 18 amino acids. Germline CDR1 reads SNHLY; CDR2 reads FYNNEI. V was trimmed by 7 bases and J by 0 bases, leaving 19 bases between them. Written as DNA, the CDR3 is TGTGCCAGCACCAGAGACATATCCACGAGCTCCTATAATTCACCCCTCCACTTT. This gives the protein CASTRDISTSSYNSPLHF.

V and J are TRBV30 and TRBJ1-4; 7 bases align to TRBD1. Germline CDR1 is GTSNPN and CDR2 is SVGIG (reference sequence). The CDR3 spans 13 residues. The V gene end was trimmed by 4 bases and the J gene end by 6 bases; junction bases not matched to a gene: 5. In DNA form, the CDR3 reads TGTGCCTGGACAGGGGGATACTATGAAAAACTGTTTTTT. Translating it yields CAWTGGYYEKLFF. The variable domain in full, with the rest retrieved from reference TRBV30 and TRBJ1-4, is SQTIHQWPATLVQPVGSPLSLECTVEGTSNPNLYWYRQAAGRGLQLLFYSVGIGQISSEVPQNLSASRPQDRQFILSSKKLLLSDSGFYLCAWTGGYYEKLFFGSGTQLSVL.

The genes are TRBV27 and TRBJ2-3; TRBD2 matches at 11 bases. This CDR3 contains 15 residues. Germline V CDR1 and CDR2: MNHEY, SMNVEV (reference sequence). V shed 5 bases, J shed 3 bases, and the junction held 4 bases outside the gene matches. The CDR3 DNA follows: TGTGCCAGCAGTCTCTGGACTAGCGGGACAGATACGCAGTATTTT. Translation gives CASSLWTSGTDTQYF.

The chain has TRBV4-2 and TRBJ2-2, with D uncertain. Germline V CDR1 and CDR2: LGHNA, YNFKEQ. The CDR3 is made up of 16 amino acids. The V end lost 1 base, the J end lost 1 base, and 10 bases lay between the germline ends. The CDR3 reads CASSQVKTLNTGELFF. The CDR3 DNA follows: TGTGCCAGCAGCCAAGTTAAAACTCTGAACACCGGGGAGCTGTTTTTT.

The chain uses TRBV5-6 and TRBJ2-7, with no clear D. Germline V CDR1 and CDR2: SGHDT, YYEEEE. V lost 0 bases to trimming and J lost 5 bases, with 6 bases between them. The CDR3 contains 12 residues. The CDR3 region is CASSLVIHEQYF. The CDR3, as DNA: TGTGCCAGCAGCTTGGTTATTCACGAGCAGTACTTC.

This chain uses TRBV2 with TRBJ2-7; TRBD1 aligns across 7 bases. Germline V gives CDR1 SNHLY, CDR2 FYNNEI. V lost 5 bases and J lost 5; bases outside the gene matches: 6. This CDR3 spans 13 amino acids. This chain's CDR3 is CASSNDRVDEQYF. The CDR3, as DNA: TGTGCCAGCAGTAACGACAGGGTGGACGAGCAGTACTTC.

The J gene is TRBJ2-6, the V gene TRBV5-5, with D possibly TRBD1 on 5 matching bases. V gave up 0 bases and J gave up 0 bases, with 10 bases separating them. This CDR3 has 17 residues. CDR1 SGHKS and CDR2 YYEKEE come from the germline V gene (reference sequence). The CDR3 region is CASSLATEHSGANVLTF. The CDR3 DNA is TGTGCCAGCAGCTTGGCGACAGAACACTCTGGGGCCAACGTCCTGACTTTC.

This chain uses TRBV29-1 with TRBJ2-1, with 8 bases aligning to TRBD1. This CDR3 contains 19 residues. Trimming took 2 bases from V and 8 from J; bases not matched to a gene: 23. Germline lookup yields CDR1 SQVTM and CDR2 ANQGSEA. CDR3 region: CSVEYVSRPGQAFAYEQFF. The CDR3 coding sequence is TGCAGCGTTGAATACGTCTCAAGGCCGGGACAGGCATTTGCGTATGAGCAGTTCTTC.

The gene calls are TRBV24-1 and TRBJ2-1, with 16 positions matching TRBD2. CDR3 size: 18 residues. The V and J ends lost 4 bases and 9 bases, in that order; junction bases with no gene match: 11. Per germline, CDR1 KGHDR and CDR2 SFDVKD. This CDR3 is CATSDPGTSGRGAAEQFF. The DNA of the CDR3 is TGTGCCACCAGTGACCCCGGGACTAGCGGGAGGGGAGCGGCTGAGCAGTTCTTC.

Written as DNA, the CDR3 is TGTGCCAGCTCATCCCCCCTAGCGGCCTATGGGGAGCAGTACTTC. It is translated as CASSSPLAAYGEQYF. V is TRBV18 and J is TRBJ2-7; 7 bases are a match to TRBD2. The V gene end was trimmed by 5 bases and the J gene end by 7 bases; junction bases not matched to a gene: 14. The CDR3 totals 15 residues. Germline CDR1 and CDR2: KGHSH and LQKENI.

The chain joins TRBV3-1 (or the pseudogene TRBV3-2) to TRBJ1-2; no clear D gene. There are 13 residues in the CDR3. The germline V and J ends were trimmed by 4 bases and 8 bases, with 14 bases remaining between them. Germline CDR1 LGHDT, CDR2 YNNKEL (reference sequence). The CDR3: CASSPQTRSGYTF. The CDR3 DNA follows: TGTGCCAGCAGCCCCCAGACACGAAGCGGCTACACCTTC.

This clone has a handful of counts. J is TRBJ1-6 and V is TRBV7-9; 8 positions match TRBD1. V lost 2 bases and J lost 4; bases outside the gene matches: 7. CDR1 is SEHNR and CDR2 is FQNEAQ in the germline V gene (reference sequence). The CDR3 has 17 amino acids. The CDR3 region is CASSLSLTGEYNSPLHF. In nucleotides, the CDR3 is TGTGCCAGCAGCTTATCTCTGACAGGGGAATATAATTCACCCCTCCACTTT.

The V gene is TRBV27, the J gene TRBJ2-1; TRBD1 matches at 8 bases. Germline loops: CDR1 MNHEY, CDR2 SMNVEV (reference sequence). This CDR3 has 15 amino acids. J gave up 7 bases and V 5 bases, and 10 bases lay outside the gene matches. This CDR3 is CASSAPGQAFNEQFF. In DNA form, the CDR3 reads TGTGCCAGCAGTGCACCGGGACAGGCTTTTAATGAGCAGTTCTTC.

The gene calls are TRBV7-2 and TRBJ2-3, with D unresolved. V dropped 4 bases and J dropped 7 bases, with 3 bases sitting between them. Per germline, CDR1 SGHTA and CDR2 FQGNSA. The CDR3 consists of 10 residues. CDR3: CASSSYTQYF. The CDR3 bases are TGTGCCAGCAGCTCGTATACGCAGTATTTT. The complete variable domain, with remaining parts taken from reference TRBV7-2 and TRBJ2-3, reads GAGVSQSPSNKVTEKGKDVELRCDPISGHTALYWYRQSLGQGLEFLIYFQGNSAPDKSGLPSDRFSAERTGGSVSTLTIQRTQQEDSAVYLCASSSYTQYFGPGTRLTVL.

CDR3 in DNA: TGTGCCAGCTCACCACGGGCAGGCCTCGACAATGAGCAGTTCTTC. Translating gives CASSPRAGLDNEQFF. This sequence joins TRBV18 and TRBJ2-1, with D uncertain. V gave up 1 base and J gave up 5 bases, with 12 bases separating them. The germline gives CDR1 KGHSH, CDR2 LQKENI. The CDR3 totals 15 residues.

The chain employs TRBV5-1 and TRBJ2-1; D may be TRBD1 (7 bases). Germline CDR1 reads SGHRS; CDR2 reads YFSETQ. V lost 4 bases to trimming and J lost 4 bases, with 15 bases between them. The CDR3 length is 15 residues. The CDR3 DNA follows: TGCGCCAGCAGCGCGGGACAGATACAATACAATGAGCAGTTCTTC. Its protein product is CASSAGQIQYNEQFF.

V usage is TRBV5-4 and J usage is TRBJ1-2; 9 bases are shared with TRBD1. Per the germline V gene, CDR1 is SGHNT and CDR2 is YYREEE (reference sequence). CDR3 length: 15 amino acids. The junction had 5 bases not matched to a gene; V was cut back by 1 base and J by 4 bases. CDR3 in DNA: TGTGCCAGCAGCTTGAGGGGACAGGGAACCTATGGCTACACCTTC. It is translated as CASSLRGQGTYGYTF.

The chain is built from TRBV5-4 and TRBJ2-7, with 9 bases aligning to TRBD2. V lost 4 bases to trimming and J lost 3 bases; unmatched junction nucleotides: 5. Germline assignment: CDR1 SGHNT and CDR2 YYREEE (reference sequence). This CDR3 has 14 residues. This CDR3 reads CASSEGLAGYEQYF. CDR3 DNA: TGTGCCAGCAGCGAGGGACTAGCTGGCTACGAGCAGTACTTC.

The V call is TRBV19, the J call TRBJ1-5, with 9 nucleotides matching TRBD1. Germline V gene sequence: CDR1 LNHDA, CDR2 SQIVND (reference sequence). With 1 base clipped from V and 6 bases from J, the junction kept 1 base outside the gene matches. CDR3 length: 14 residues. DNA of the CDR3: TGTGCCAGTAGTATAGCACAGGGGGCTCAGCCCCAGCATTTT. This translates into CASSIAQGAQPQHF.

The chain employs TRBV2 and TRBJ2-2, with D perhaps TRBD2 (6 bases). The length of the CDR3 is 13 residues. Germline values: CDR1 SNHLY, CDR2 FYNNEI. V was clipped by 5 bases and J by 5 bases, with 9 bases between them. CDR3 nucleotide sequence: TGTGCCAGCAGTCCGACTAGGACCGGGGAGCTGTTTTTT. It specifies CASSPTRTGELFF.

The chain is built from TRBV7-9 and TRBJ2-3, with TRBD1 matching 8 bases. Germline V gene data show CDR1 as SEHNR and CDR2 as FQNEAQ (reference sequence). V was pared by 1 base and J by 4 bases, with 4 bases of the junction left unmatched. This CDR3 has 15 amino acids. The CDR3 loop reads CASSLGTGPPDTQYF. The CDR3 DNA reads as TGTGCCAGCAGCTTAGGGACAGGGCCCCCAGATACGCAGTATTTT.

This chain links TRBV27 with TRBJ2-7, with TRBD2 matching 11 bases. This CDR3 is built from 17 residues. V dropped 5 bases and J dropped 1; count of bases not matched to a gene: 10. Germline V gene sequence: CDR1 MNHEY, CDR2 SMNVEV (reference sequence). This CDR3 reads CASSRGLAGGNSYEQYF. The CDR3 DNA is TGTGCCAGCAGTCGCGGGCTAGCGGGAGGTAATTCCTACGAGCAGTACTTC.

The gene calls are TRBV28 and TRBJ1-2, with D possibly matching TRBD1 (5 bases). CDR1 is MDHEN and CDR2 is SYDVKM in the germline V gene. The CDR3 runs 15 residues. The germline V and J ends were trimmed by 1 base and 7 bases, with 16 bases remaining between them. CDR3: CASSLSSAGRGGYTF. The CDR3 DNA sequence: TGTGCCAGCAGTTTATCCTCCGCGGGGAGGGGTGGCTACACCTTC.

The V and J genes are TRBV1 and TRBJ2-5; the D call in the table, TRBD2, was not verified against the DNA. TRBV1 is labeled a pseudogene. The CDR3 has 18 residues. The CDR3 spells CTSSQNKGESGGGETQYF. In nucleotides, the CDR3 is TGCACCAGCAGCCAAAATAAGGGGGAAAGCGGGGGAGGAGAGACCCAGTACTTC.

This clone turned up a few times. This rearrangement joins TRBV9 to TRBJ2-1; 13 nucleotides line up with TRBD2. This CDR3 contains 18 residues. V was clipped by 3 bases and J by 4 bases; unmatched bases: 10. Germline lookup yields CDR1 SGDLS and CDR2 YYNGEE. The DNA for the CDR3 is TGTGCCAGCAGCGCCCCCCGGACTAGCGGGAGCGAATACAATGAGCAGTTCTTC. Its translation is CASSAPRTSGSEYNEQFF. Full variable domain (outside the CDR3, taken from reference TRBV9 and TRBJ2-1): DSGVTQTPKHLITATGQRVTLRCSPRSGDLSVYWYQQSLDQGLQFLIQYYNGEERAKGNILERFSAQQFPDLHSELNLSSLELGDSALYFCASSAPRTSGSEYNEQFFGPGTRLTVL.

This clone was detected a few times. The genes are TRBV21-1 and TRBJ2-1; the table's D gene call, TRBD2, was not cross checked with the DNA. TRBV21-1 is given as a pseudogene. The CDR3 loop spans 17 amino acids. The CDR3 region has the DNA TGTGCCAGCAGCAAAATCTTTTGGGGGGGCTCCTACAATGAGCAGTTCTTC. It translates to CASSKIFWGGSYNEQFF.

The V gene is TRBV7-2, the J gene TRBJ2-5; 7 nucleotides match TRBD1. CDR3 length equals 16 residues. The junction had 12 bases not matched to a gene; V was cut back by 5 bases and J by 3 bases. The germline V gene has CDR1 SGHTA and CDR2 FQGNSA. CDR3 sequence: CASSTPLGTAKETQYF. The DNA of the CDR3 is TGTGCCAGCAGCACCCCCCTGGGGACAGCTAAAGAGACCCAGTACTTC.

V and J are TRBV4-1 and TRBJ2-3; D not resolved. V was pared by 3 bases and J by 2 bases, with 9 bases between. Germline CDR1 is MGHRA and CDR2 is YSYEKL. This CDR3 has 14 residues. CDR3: CASSQGRATDTQYF. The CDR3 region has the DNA TGCGCCAGCAGCCAGGGCAGAGCCACAGATACGCAGTATTTT.

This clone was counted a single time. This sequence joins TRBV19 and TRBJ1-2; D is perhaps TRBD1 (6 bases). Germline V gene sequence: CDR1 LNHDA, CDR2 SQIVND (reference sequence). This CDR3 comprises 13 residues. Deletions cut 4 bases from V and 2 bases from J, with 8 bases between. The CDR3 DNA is TGTGCCAGTAGTAACAGGGCAAACTATGGCTACACCTTC. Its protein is CASSNRANYGYTF.

The CDR3: CASSQGAGFYYNEQFF. In DNA form, the CDR3 reads TGCGCCAGCAGCCAAGGGGCGGGGTTCTACTACAATGAGCAGTTCTTC. The chain uses TRBV4-3 and TRBJ2-1, with D possibly being TRBD2 (6 bases). The germline V gene has CDR1 LGHNA and CDR2 YSLEER. The CDR3 runs 16 residues. The V end lost 1 base, the J end lost 3 bases, and 13 bases lay between the germline ends.

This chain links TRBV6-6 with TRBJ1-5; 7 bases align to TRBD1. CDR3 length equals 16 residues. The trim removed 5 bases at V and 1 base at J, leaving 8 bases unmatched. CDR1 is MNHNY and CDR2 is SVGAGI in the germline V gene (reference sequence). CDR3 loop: CASSNPTGMSNQPQHF. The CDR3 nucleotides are TGTGCCAGCAGTAACCCGACAGGGATGAGCAATCAGCCCCAGCATTTT.